A selection of T cell receptor beta chains follows, all from one sample in a study of T cells in Graves' hyperthyroidism and ophthalmopathy. TCRdb processed the multiplex PCR reads anew with MiXCR; each CDR3 protein has one entry. The sample holds a few hundred thousand distinct CDR3 sequences, about 15% seen once. The sequenced sample consisted of blood. These TCRs come from a woman younger than 45 with Graves' ophthalmopathy. CDR3s include the opening cysteine and the closing phenylalanine or tryptophan. D genes are given only for firm matches. Size is stated for part of the rows, as once, few or many counts, or as a class when the clone is expanded.

abundance: NA
d_gene: NA
j_gene: TRBJ2-2
v_gene: TRBV4-3
CDR3nt: TGCGCCAGCAGCCAAGGGAGGGGGAGGACTACCGCGAACACCGGGGAGCTGTTTTTT
CDR3aa: CASSQGRGRTTANTGELFF

abundance: few
d_gene: TRBD2
j_gene: TRBJ2-1
v_gene: TRBV4-1
CDR3nt: TGCGCCAGCAGACCCACCCTAGCGGGACCCCTCGGCAATGAGCAGTTCTTC
CDR3aa: CASRPTLAGPLGNEQFF

abundance: few
d_gene: NA
j_gene: TRBJ2-5
v_gene: TRBV27
CDR3nt: TGTGCCAGCCGTTGGGCGGGCGCTCAAGAGACCCAGTACTTC
CDR3aa: CASRWAGAQETQYF

abundance: many
d_gene: NA
j_gene: TRBJ2-3
v_gene: TRBV20-1
CDR3nt: TGCAGTGCTGGGGGAGGCAGGGGGGGGACAGATACGCAGTATTTT
CDR3aa: CSAGGGRGGTDTQYF

abundance: many
d_gene: NA
j_gene: TRBJ1-1
v_gene: TRBV5-1
CDR3nt: TGCGCCAGCAGCTTGGATGGGGCCCCCAAAGGCACTGAAGCTTTCTTT
CDR3aa: CASSLDGAPKGTEAFF

abundance: many
d_gene: TRBD2
j_gene: TRBJ2-7
v_gene: TRBV20-1
CDR3nt: TGCAGTGCTAAGTTAGCGGGAGGGCTAAGCGAGCAGTACTTC
CDR3aa: CSAKLAGGLSEQYF

abundance: few
d_gene: NA
j_gene: TRBJ1-6
v_gene: TRBV20-1
CDR3nt: TGCAGTGCTAGACAGCGGGACCTCTATAATTCACCCCTCCACTTT
CDR3aa: CSARQRDLYNSPLHF

abundance: NA
d_gene: NA
j_gene: TRBJ1-2
v_gene: TRBV4-2
CDR3nt: TGTGCCAGCAGCCAAGAGGGGACCGTGACTAACTATGGCTACACCTTC
CDR3aa: CASSQEGTVTNYGYTF

abundance: many
d_gene: TRBD2
j_gene: TRBJ2-5
v_gene: TRBV20-1
CDR3nt: TGCAGTGCCAGACTAGCGGGCACTATCAAAGAGACCCAGTACTTC
CDR3aa: CSARLAGTIKETQYF

abundance: many
d_gene: NA
j_gene: TRBJ2-3
v_gene: TRBV7-3
CDR3nt: TGTGCCAGCAGTTTCCCGGGGACAGATACGCAGTATTTT
CDR3aa: CASSFPGTDTQYF

abundance: many
d_gene: NA
j_gene: TRBJ1-1
v_gene: TRBV28
CDR3nt: TGTGCCAGCAGTTTAGAGGGACAAGCTTTCTTT
CDR3aa: CASSLEGQAFF

abundance: many
d_gene: TRBD2
j_gene: TRBJ2-1
v_gene: TRBV7-3
CDR3nt: TGTGCCAGCAGCACTGCCGGGGGGAATGAGCAGTTCTTC
CDR3aa: CASSTAGGNEQFF

abundance: many
d_gene: NA
j_gene: TRBJ2-7
v_gene: TRBV28
CDR3nt: TGTGCCAGCAGTAATCCTCCCCACTACGAGCAGTACTTC
CDR3aa: CASSNPPHYEQYF

abundance: many
d_gene: TRBD2
j_gene: TRBJ2-1
v_gene: TRBV5-6
CDR3nt: TGTGCCAGCAGCCATTCGGTCGCGGGAGGGCGGGTTAATGAGCAGTTCTTC
CDR3aa: CASSHSVAGGRVNEQFF

abundance: few
d_gene: NA
j_gene: TRBJ2-3
v_gene: TRBV10-3
CDR3nt: TGTGCCATCAAGGCGACAGTCGTAGAGCTTTACACAGATACGCAGTATTTT
CDR3aa: CAIKATVVELYTDTQYF

abundance: NA
d_gene: TRBD2
j_gene: TRBJ2-5
v_gene: TRBV6-1
CDR3nt: TGTGCCAGCAGTGAAAGCGGGGGCGGCAGGGTCAGGGAAGAGACCCAGTACTTC
CDR3aa: CASSESGGGRVREETQYF

abundance: NA
d_gene: TRBD2
j_gene: TRBJ2-3
v_gene: TRBV7-3
CDR3nt: TGTGCCAGCAGCCCCGATAGCGGGACCCCAGATACGCAGTATTTT
CDR3aa: CASSPDSGTPDTQYF

abundance: NA
d_gene: NA
j_gene: TRBJ2-7
v_gene: TRBV20-1
CDR3nt: TGCAGTCCCCTCGCGGTAAGGTCCTACGAGCAGTACTTC
CDR3aa: CSPLAVRSYEQYF

abundance: NA
d_gene: NA
j_gene: TRBJ2-7
v_gene: TRBV6-5
CDR3nt: TGTGCCAGCAGTTACAGCGGGCGGCCGTCCTACGAGCAGTACTTC
CDR3aa: CASSYSGRPSYEQYF

abundance: many
d_gene: NA
j_gene: TRBJ1-1
v_gene: TRBV11-1
CDR3nt: TGTGCCAGCAGCGACCAGGGCTGGGGTAGGGACACTGAAGCTTTCTTT
CDR3aa: CASSDQGWGRDTEAFF

abundance: NA
d_gene: NA
j_gene: TRBJ2-4
v_gene: TRBV20-1
CDR3nt: TGCAGTGCTCCTCGGGATAGCAAAAACATTCAGTACTTC
CDR3aa: CSAPRDSKNIQYF

abundance: once
d_gene: NA
j_gene: TRBJ1-4
v_gene: TRBV7-9
CDR3nt: TGTGCCAGCAGCTTATTAGGGGAAGAAAAACTGTTTTTT
CDR3aa: CASSLLGEEKLFF

abundance: few
d_gene: TRBD1
j_gene: TRBJ1-1
v_gene: TRBV7-8
CDR3nt: TGTGCCAGCAGCGGGACAGGGACTGAAGCTTTCTTT
CDR3aa: CASSGTGTEAFF

abundance: many
d_gene: NA
j_gene: TRBJ2-5
v_gene: TRBV3-1
CDR3nt: TGTGCCAGCAGCCAAGAGGGACCGGGTGTCCAAGAGACCCAGTACTTC
CDR3aa: CASSQEGPGVQETQYF

abundance: many
d_gene: NA
j_gene: TRBJ2-7
v_gene: TRBV6-2/TRBV6-3
CDR3nt: TGTGCCAGCCGAGTCTTGGGGCACAGGATGAGCTCCTACGAGCAGTACTTC
CDR3aa: CASRVLGHRMSSYEQYF

abundance: NA
d_gene: NA
j_gene: TRBJ1-1
v_gene: TRBV6-2/TRBV6-3
CDR3nt: TGTGCCAGCAGTTACTCTTTAGGGGGACTGAACACTGAAGCTTTCTTT
CDR3aa: CASSYSLGGLNTEAFF

abundance: NA
d_gene: TRBD2
j_gene: TRBJ2-1
v_gene: TRBV10-1
CDR3nt: TGCGCCAGCAGTGAGGGAGGACTAGGAACGGGGAATGAGCAGTTCTTC
CDR3aa: CASSEGGLGTGNEQFF